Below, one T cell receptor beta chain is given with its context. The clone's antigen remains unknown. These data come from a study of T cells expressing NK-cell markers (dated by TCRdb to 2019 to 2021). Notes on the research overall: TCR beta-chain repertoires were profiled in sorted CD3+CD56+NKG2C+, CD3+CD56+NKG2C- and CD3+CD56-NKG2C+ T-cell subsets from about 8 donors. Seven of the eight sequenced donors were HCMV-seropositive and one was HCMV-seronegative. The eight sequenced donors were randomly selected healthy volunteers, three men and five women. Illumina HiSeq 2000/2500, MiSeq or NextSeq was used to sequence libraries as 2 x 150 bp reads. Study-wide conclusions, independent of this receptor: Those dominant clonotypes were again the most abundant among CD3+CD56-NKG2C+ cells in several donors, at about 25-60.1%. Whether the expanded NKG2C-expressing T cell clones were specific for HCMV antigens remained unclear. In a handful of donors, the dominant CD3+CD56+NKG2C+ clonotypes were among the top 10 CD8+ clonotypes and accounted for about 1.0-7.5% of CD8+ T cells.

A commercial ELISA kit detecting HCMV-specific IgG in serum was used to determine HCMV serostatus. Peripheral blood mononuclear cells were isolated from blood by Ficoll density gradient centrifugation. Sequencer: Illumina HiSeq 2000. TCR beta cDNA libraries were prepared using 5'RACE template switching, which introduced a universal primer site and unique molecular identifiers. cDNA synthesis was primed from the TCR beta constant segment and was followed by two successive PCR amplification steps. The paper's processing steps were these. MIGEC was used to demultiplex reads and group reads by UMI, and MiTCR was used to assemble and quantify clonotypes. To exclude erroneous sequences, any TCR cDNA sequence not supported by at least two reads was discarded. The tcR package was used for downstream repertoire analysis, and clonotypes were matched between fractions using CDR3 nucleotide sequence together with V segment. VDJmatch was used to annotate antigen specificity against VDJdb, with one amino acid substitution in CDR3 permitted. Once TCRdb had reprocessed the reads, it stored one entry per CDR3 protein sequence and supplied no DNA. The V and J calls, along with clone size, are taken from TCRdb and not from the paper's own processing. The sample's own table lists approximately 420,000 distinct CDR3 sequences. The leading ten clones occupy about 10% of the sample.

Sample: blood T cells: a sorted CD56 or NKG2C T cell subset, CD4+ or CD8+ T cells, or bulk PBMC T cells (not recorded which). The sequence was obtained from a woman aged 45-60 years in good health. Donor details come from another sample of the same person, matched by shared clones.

The CDR3 region has the sequence CARGVRADTGELFF. The rearrangement combines TRBV2 with TRBJ2-2; lacking DNA, the TRBD1 call made by TCRdb goes unchecked. CDR3 length: 14 amino acids, cysteine to phenylalanine. No DNA is listed. According to the germline V gene, CDR1 reads SNHLY and CDR2 reads FYNNEI.